The source of this T cell receptor (beta chain) is a study of blood T cell repertoires in COVID-19. Study-level background: Spain, Italy and the United States supplied samples that represented acute and convalescent COVID-19. The analysed material was cDNA or gDNA that came from T cells, B-cell-depleted T cells, or PBMCs.

Original handling: It was from reference gene primer amplification that nucleated cell counts were estimated. The assay was immunoSEQ multiplex PCR, and TCRdb's table has in-frame clones only and misses some. V, J and clone size reflect that table, while D and trimming were determined from the DNA. The sample gives 200,000 to 250,000 clones, roughly 82% of which show up once; 5% to 6% is in the top ten. The CDR3 loop spans 15 amino acids. Germline V gene lookup returns CDR1 SGHTA and CDR2 FQGNSA. J gave up 7 bases and V 5 bases, and 8 bases lay outside the gene matches. The table lists this clone with a count of one.

The clonotype originates from a woman of 80 years or more with COVID-19, enrolled during active disease. Sequences were obtained from peripheral blood. The chain is built from TRBV7-2 and TRBJ2-1, with 10 bases identical to TRBD2. The CDR3 protein is CASSPGQRGGNEQFF. The CDR3 nucleotides read TGTGCCAGCAGCCCAGGCCAGCGGGGGGGGAATGAGCAGTTCTTC. The variable domain in full, with the rest retrieved from reference TRBV7-2 and TRBJ2-1, is GAGVSQSPSNKVTEKGKDVELRCDPISGHTALYWYRQSLGQGLEFLIYFQGNSAPDKSGLPSDRFSAERTGGSVSTLTIQRTQQEDSAVYLCASSPGQRGGNEQFFGPGTRLTVL.